The present T cell receptor (beta chain) was sequenced within a study of persistence of HIV-infected CD4 T cells. Study-level background: Blood samples, up to about 200 mL, came from multiple time points, except two leukapheresis donors sampled once. General study points: The rare CMV-responding cells with HIV-1 proviruses were not separately TCR-sequenced. Degenerate expanded CDR3beta sequences were enriched among CMV- and Gag-responding cells. CMV- and Gag-responding cells had lower TCRbeta richness than CD3/CD28-responding cells.

The stimulus was an HIV-1 Gag 15-mer peptide pool, roughly 1 ug/peptide/mL. Sorting of responding CD4+ T cells relied on upregulated CD40 ligand together with CD69. Germline lookup yields CDR1 DFQATT and CDR2 SNEGSKA (reference sequence). The CDR3 contains 12 residues. Trimming removed 3 bases from V and 6 bases from J, with 11 bases in between. This clone occurred once. Its antigen remains unknown. Sequencing used immunoSEQ version 4 in survey mode. Clones were read by immunoSEQ multiplex PCR, and TCRdb kept only the in-frame ones, dropping some. The table has fewer than 15,000 clones, less than 70% seen once; the top ten hold 6% to 7.5%.

Here the sequenced sample was CD4+ T cells sorted from PBMCs after approximately 19-hour stimulation, taken from a patient who received antiretroviral therapy. This chain joins TRBV20-1 and TRBJ2-5; the D gene is possibly TRBD2 (5 bases). The sequence was obtained from an adult man with HIV who was CMV-seropositive. CDR3 sequence reads: CSASLASQTQYF. The CDR3 nucleotides read TGCAGTGCTAGTTTAGCGTCTCAGACCCAGTACTTC.